Presented here are 11 T cell receptor beta chains from one specimen sequenced in a study of Graves' ophthalmopathy and Graves' hyperthyroidism. As the template, RNA transcripts were used to amplify TCR beta CDR3 regions. HTBI-primed first-round RT-PCR preceded second-round multiplex PCR. One entry per CDR3 protein results from TCRdb running MiXCR on the multiplex PCR reads. Of hundreds of thousands of distinct CDR3 sequences listed, about 20% were seen once; the top ten hold approximately 7.7%. The source material was peripheral blood. The receptors originated from a young woman with stable Graves' hyperthyroidism. Some clones in this sample may be carry-over from other donors' samples.

This clonotype was seen a few times. The genes are TRBV12-3 or TRBV12-4 and TRBJ2-2; D may match TRBD1 or TRBD2 (6 bases each). This CDR3 region has 16 residues. The ends were cut back, 0 bases at V and 1 base at J, with 9 bases in the middle. The CDR3 spells CASSLAGGWNTGELFF. CDR3 nucleotide sequence: TGTGCCAGCAGTTTAGCGGGGGGCTGGAACACCGGGGAGCTGTTTTTT.

This clonotype came up many times. V gene TRBV12-3 or TRBV12-4 combines with J gene TRBJ1-2; 7 positions match TRBD1. Losses at the gene ends were 5 bases for V and 0 bases for J; bases not matched to a gene: 6. This CDR3 comprises 15 residues. The CDR3 coding sequence is TGTGCCAGCAGTAAAAGGACAGGCGCTAACTATGGCTACACCTTC. As protein: CASSKRTGANYGYTF.

This clonotype occurred a few times. The chain joins TRBV4-1 to TRBJ2-1; no clear D gene. V lost 1 base and J lost 2, with 3 bases in between. The CDR3 spans 13 residues. Germline CDR1 is MGHRA and CDR2 is YSYEKL. CDR3 DNA sequence: TGCGCCAGCAGCCAAGGGCCCTACAATGAGCAGTTCTTC. It specifies CASSQGPYNEQFF.

This clonotype occurred many times. The rearrangement joins TRBV11-2 to TRBJ1-2, with a weak D call TRBD1 (6 bases). The V end was cut by 4 bases, the J end by 2 bases, with 17 bases between. CDR1 SGHAT and CDR2 FQNNGV come from the germline V gene. The CDR3 is 16 amino acids. DNA of the CDR3: TGTGCCAGCAGCTCCCTACCCGACAGGAACAACTATGGCTACACCTTC. Residues: CASSSLPDRNNYGYTF.

V is TRBV2 and J is TRBJ1-5; a weak D match, TRBD1 (5 bases). CDR3 length: 13 amino acids. The ends were cut back, 6 bases at V and 7 bases at J, with 13 bases in the middle. The germline gives CDR1 SNHLY, CDR2 FYNNEI. The CDR3 loop is CASRRDLGQPQHF. CDR3 bases: TGTGCCAGCAGAAGGGACCTCGGGCAGCCCCAGCATTTT.

This clonotype was detected many times. V is TRBV27 and J is TRBJ1-2, with D perhaps matching TRBD1 (5 bases). The CDR3 covers 14 residues. Trimming took off 3 bases at V and 0 bases at J, with 8 bases between the two ends. Germline V gene data show CDR1 as MNHEY and CDR2 as SMNVEV (reference sequence). The CDR3 coding sequence is TGTGCCAGCAGTTTGACAGTTGCTAACTATGGCTACACCTTC. Protein product: CASSLTVANYGYTF.

This CDR3 reads CASSSHNPGLAEETQYF. As DNA, the CDR3 is TGTGCCAGCAGCTCCCATAATCCGGGACTAGCAGAAGAGACCCAGTACTTC. The chain has TRBV6-2 or TRBV6-3 and TRBJ2-5; TRBD2 matches 9 bases. Unmatched junction bases numbered 14, after V lost 6 bases and J lost 3 bases. Germline lookup yields CDR1 MNHEY and CDR2 SVGEGT. This CDR3 is 17 amino acids long.

In this sample, this clonotype turned up a few times. V usage is TRBV18 and J usage is TRBJ2-7; maybe TRBD1 (6 bases). CDR3 length: 15 amino acids. Germline lookup yields CDR1 KGHSH and CDR2 LQKENI. The germline V and J ends were trimmed by 4 bases and 5 bases, with 18 bases remaining between them. CDR3 coding DNA: TGTGCCAGCTCACAAGAACAGGGTTCGGCGAACGAGCAGTACTTC. Translating gives CASSQEQGSANEQYF. The full variable domain, its missing parts supplied by reference TRBV18 and TRBJ2-7, is NAGVMQNPRHLVRRRGQEARLRCSPMKGHSHVYWYRQLPEEGLKFMVYLQKENIIDESGMPKERFSAEFPKEGPSILRIQQVVRGDSAAYFCASSQEQGSANEQYFGPGTRLTVT.

This clonotype was recorded at least ten times. CDR3 loop: CASSLEWGDNQPQHF. CDR3 sequence (DNA): TGTGCCAGCAGCTTAGAGTGGGGAGACAATCAGCCCCAGCATTTT. The gene calls are TRBV7-6 and TRBJ1-5; no definite D call. V dropped 1 base and J dropped 3 bases, with 10 bases sitting between them. CDR3 length equals 15 residues. Germline V gene lookup returns CDR1 SGHVS and CDR2 FNYEAQ. Full variable domain (rest looked up from reference TRBV7-6 and TRBJ1-5): GAGVSQSPRYKVTKRGQDVALRCDPISGHVSLYWYRQALGQGPEFLTYFNYEAQQDKSGLPNDRFSAERPEGSISTLTIQRTEQRDSAMYRCASSLEWGDNQPQHFGDGTRLSIL.

This clonotype has a count of ten or more. The genes are TRBV25-1 and TRBJ1-5; unclear D gene. CDR1 is MGHDK and CDR2 is SYGVNS in the germline V gene. This CDR3 is built from 15 residues. Trimming pared 3 bases from V and 4 bases from J, leaving 13 bases between. The DNA of the CDR3 is TGTGCCAGCAGTGATTCCTCAGCCCGGAATCAGCCCCAGCATTTT. It yields the protein CASSDSSARNQPQHF. Full variable domain (rest looked up from reference TRBV25-1 and TRBJ1-5): EADIYQTPRYLVIGTGKKITLECSQTMGHDKMYWYQQDPGMELHLIHYSYGVNSTEKGDLSSESTVSRIRTEHFPLTLESARPSHTSQYLCASSDSSARNQPQHFGDGTRLSIL.

This clonotype was detected ten times or more. The gene calls are TRBV9 and TRBJ1-1; D gene uncertain. The V end lost 0 bases, the J end lost 6 bases, and 12 bases lay between the germline ends. This CDR3 is 14 amino acids long. Germline V CDR1 and CDR2: SGDLS, YYNGEE. The CDR3 sequence is CASSVGSGAAEAFF. The CDR3 coding sequence is TGTGCCAGCAGCGTAGGATCCGGCGCCGCTGAAGCTTTCTTT. The whole variable domain, remainder taken from reference TRBV9 and TRBJ1-1, is DSGVTQTPKHLITATGQRVTLRCSPRSGDLSVYWYQQSLDQGLQFLIQYYNGEERAKGNILERFSAQQFPDLHSELNLSSLELGDSALYFCASSVGSGAAEAFFGQGTRLTVV.